What follows are 21 T cell receptor beta chains derived from one specimen sequenced in a study of control samples from healthy donors and cancer patients. Generated by immunoSEQ multiplex PCR, the TCRdb table keeps only in-frame clones and is missing some. The sample has 190,000 or so clones; around 93% are singletons. The sample comprised blood. The receptors come from a man younger than 30 in good health.

This chain joins TRBV19 and TRBJ2-2; 11 bases are shared with TRBD2. The germline CDR1 and CDR2 sequences are LNHDA and SQIVND (reference sequence). J gave up 4 bases and V 10 bases, and 5 bases lay outside the gene matches. The CDR3 sequence is 14 residues long. The CDR3 reads CATQTSGVTGELFF. In DNA, the CDR3 is TGTGCCACCCAGACTAGCGGGGTCACCGGGGAGCTGTTTTTT.

V gene TRBV7-2 combines with J gene TRBJ2-1; D is unresolved. The CDR3 sequence is 15 residues long. Germline V CDR1 and CDR2: SGHTA, FQGNSA. Trimming stripped 7 bases from V and 2 bases from J, with 15 bases between. The CDR3: CASTPKGSPYNEQFF. For the CDR3, the DNA is TGTGCCAGCACACCGAAGGGTAGCCCCTACAATGAGCAGTTCTTC.

V usage is TRBV27 and J usage is TRBJ2-1; 7 nucleotides agree with TRBD2. Germline CDR1 is MNHEY and CDR2 is SMNVEV (reference sequence). V was clipped by 8 bases and J by 6 bases; unmatched bases: 7. The CDR3 length is 13 residues. CDR3 sequence (DNA): TGTGCCAGCCGTCGGGCGGGGGTCAATGAGCAGTTCTTC. This gives the protein CASRRAGVNEQFF.

The chain uses TRBV9 and TRBJ1-3; D gene unclear. There are 14 residues in the CDR3. CDR1 is SGDLS and CDR2 is YYNGEE in the germline V gene. Between the trimmed V and J ends, which lost 3 bases and 0 bases, there was a span of 7 bases. CDR3 protein: CASSETSSGNTIYF. The CDR3 nucleotides are TGTGCCAGCAGCGAGACAAGCTCTGGAAACACCATATATTTT. Full variable domain (outside the CDR3, taken from reference TRBV9 and TRBJ1-3): DSGVTQTPKHLITATGQRVTLRCSPRSGDLSVYWYQQSLDQGLQFLIQYYNGEERAKGNILERFSAQQFPDLHSELNLSSLELGDSALYFCASSETSSGNTIYFGEGSWLTVV.

This rearrangement joins TRBV24-1 to TRBJ2-3; 7 positions match TRBD1. The CDR3 is made up of 16 amino acids. The germline CDR1 and CDR2 sequences are KGHDR and SFDVKD. The trim removed 0 bases at V and 9 bases at J, leaving 11 bases unmatched. The CDR3 sequence: CATSDLGQAPSGTQYF. CDR3 sequence (DNA): TGTGCCACCAGTGATTTGGGACAGGCCCCGAGTGGGACGCAGTATTTT.

The chain combines TRBV28 with TRBJ2-2; D ambiguous. CDR3 length: 15 residues. From germline, CDR1 is MDHEN and CDR2 SYDVKM. Trimming pared 4 bases from V and 5 bases from J, leaving 14 bases between. The CDR3 bases are TGTGCCAGCAGTTCGGCAGGAAGCCCGACCGGGGAGCTGTTTTTT. Translation: CASSSAGSPTGELFF.

The rearrangement links TRBV27 to TRBJ1-2; TRBD1 matches 11 bases. J lost 2 bases, V lost 7 bases, and 3 bases had no gene match. CDR3 length: 14 amino acids. Germline CDR1 and CDR2: MNHEY and SMNVEV (reference sequence). The CDR3 reads CASTRTGGNYGYTF. The CDR3 bases are TGTGCCAGCACCAGGACAGGGGGCAACTATGGCTACACCTTC.

This chain links TRBV11-1 with TRBJ2-3; D ambiguous. The V and J ends lost 2 bases and 5 bases respectively, with 11 bases between them. In germline, CDR1 is SGHAT, CDR2 FQDESV (reference sequence). The CDR3 covers 14 residues. The CDR3 here is CASSLIRRGDTQYF. For the CDR3, the DNA is TGTGCCAGCAGCTTAATTCGGAGAGGAGATACGCAGTATTTT.

V is TRBV5-6 and J is TRBJ2-2, with TRBD2 matching over 13 bases. V lost 5 bases, J lost 1 base, and 8 bases stayed unmatched. From germline, CDR1 is SGHDT and CDR2 YYEEEE. There are 18 residues in the CDR3. CDR3 residues: CASSSFRTSGRNTGELFF. In DNA form, the CDR3 reads TGTGCCAGCAGTTCATTTCGGACTAGCGGGAGGAACACCGGGGAGCTGTTTTTT.

The V call is TRBV7-2, the J call TRBJ2-3, with TRBD1 matching 10 bases. The germline gives CDR1 SGHTA, CDR2 FQGNSA. CDR3 length: 15 amino acids. V gave up 5 bases and J gave up 4 bases; unmatched junction bases: 6. This CDR3 reads CASSNDRGLADTQYF. Here the CDR3 DNA reads TGTGCCAGCAGCAACGACAGGGGGCTTGCAGATACGCAGTATTTT.

V gene TRBV19 combines with J gene TRBJ1-1; perhaps TRBD1 as D (6 bases). The CDR3 length is 13 residues. Trimming left V 3 bases short and J 1 base short, with 6 bases between. The germline gives CDR1 LNHDA, CDR2 SQIVND (reference sequence). CDR3 in DNA: TGTGCCAGTAGTATGGACAGGAACACTGAAGCTTTCTTT. Translating it yields CASSMDRNTEAFF. Supplemented by reference TRBV19 and TRBJ1-1, the full variable domain reads DGGITQSPKYLFRKEGQNVTLSCEQNLNHDAMYWYRQDPGQGLRLIYYSQIVNDFQKGDIAEGYSVSREKKESFPLTVTSAQKNPTAFYLCASSMDRNTEAFFGQGTRLTVV.

The chain employs TRBV5-1 and TRBJ1-4; 8 nucleotides match TRBD1. Losses at the gene ends were 4 bases for V and 7 bases for J; bases not matched to a gene: 12. CDR3 length: 16 residues. Germline CDR1 SGHRS, CDR2 YFSETQ. CDR3 coding DNA: TGCGCCAGCAGCCCCTTAGGACAGGGAAAAGGTGAAAAACTGTTTTTT. Protein: CASSPLGQGKGEKLFF.

This chain connects TRBV30 to TRBJ2-2; 10 positions agree with TRBD2. Germline V gene data show CDR1 as GTSNPN and CDR2 as SVGIG (reference sequence). This CDR3 is built from 16 residues. The V gene end was trimmed by 5 bases and the J gene end by 5 bases; junction bases not matched to a gene: 11. The CDR3 DNA reads as TGTGCCTGGGAAAGACAGACTAGCGGGTGGACCGGGGAGCTGTTTTTT. It specifies CAWERQTSGWTGELFF.

V is TRBV2 and J is TRBJ2-3, with a weak D call TRBD1 (5 bases). The CDR3 runs to 14 residues. V lost 5 bases and J lost 6, with 15 bases in between. Germline V gives CDR1 SNHLY, CDR2 FYNNEI. CDR3 bases: TGTGCCAGCAGTATAGGCAGGGCGTCGGATACGCAGTATTTT. Its translation: CASSIGRASDTQYF.

The rearrangement joins TRBV4-1 to TRBJ2-3; 10 bases are shared with TRBD2. V lost 0 bases to trimming and J lost 1 base; unmatched junction nucleotides: 7. This CDR3 has 18 amino acids. In germline, CDR1 is MGHRA, CDR2 YSYEKL. CDR3 sequence reads: CASSQDQLAGAGTDTQYF. The CDR3 region has the DNA TGCGCCAGCAGCCAAGACCAGCTAGCGGGGGCCGGCACAGATACGCAGTATTTT.

In this sample, this clone turned up once. The chain carries TRBV5-6 and TRBJ2-7; TRBD2 aligns across 8 bases. Germline assignment: CDR1 SGHDT and CDR2 YYEEEE. There are 16 residues in the CDR3. J lost 1 base, V lost 0 bases, and 6 bases had no gene match. This chain's CDR3 is CASSLEWGGGSYEQYF. The CDR3 DNA sequence: TGTGCCAGCAGCTTGGAGTGGGGCGGGGGGTCCTACGAGCAGTACTTC. Full variable domain (remainder filled in from reference TRBV5-6 and TRBJ2-7): DAGVTQSPTHLIKTRGQQVTLRCSPKSGHDTVSWYQQALGQGPQFIFQYYEEEERQRGNFPDRFSGHQFPNYSSELNVNALLLGDSALYLCASSLEWGGGSYEQYFGPGTRLTVT.

The chain uses TRBV3-1 (or the pseudogene TRBV3-2) and TRBJ2-5; possible D gene TRBD2, 7 bases. V was shortened by 6 bases and J by 7 bases, with 18 bases between the two germline ends. The CDR3 consists of 14 residues. Germline CDR1 reads LGHDT; CDR2 reads YNNKEL (reference sequence). The CDR3 nucleotides are TGTGCCAGCAGTTCGGAGGGAGGGGGGGTGACCCAGTACTTC. It translates to CASSSEGGGVTQYF.

V and J are TRBV5-1 and TRBJ2-6; no reliable D call. V was trimmed by 0 bases and J by 5 bases, leaving 9 bases between them. The length of the CDR3 is 15 residues. Germline loops: CDR1 SGHRS, CDR2 YFSETQ. The DNA for the CDR3 is TGCGCCAGCAGCTTGGAGGAGCTTAGGGCCAACGTCCTGACTTTC. It translates to CASSLEELRANVLTF. Together with reference TRBV5-1 and TRBJ2-6, the CDR3 gives the full variable domain: KAGVTQTPRYLIKTRGQQVTLSCSPISGHRSVSWYQQTPGQGLQFLFEYFSETQRNKGNFPGRFSGRQFSNSRSEMNVSTLELGDSALYLCASSLEELRANVLTFGAGSRLTVL.

This chain connects TRBV18 to TRBJ2-7; weak D call: TRBD1 (6 bases). The germline CDR1 and CDR2 sequences are KGHSH and LQKENI. The CDR3 sequence is 14 residues long. The V end was cut by 2 bases, the J end by 0 bases, with 8 bases between. CDR3 in amino acids: CASSPIGGSYEQYF. The CDR3 DNA reads TGTGCCAGCTCACCAATAGGGGGCTCCTACGAGCAGTACTTC. Looking up the rest from reference TRBV18 and TRBJ2-7 gives the full variable domain: NAGVMQNPRHLVRRRGQEARLRCSPMKGHSHVYWYRQLPEEGLKFMVYLQKENIIDESGMPKERFSAEFPKEGPSILRIQQVVRGDSAAYFCASSPIGGSYEQYFGPGTRLTVT.

The gene calls are TRBV25-1 and TRBJ1-5; maybe TRBD1 (6 bases). With 1 base removed from V and 5 bases from J, the gap between germline ends came to 12 bases. Per the germline V gene, CDR1 is MGHDK and CDR2 is SYGVNS. CDR3 length equals 15 residues. CDR3 sequence: CASSEFGDKDQPQHF. The DNA of the CDR3 is TGTGCCAGCAGTGAATTCGGGGACAAAGATCAGCCCCAGCATTTT.

The chain combines TRBV27 with TRBJ1-5, with 7 bases identical to TRBD1. Germline CDR1 reads MNHEY; CDR2 reads SMNVEV (reference sequence). J was trimmed by 0 bases and V by 9 bases; bases with no gene match: 8. The CDR3 sequence is 15 residues long. The CDR3 reads CASQDRLDSNQPQHF. DNA of the CDR3: TGTGCCAGTCAGGACAGGTTAGATAGCAATCAGCCCCAGCATTTT.